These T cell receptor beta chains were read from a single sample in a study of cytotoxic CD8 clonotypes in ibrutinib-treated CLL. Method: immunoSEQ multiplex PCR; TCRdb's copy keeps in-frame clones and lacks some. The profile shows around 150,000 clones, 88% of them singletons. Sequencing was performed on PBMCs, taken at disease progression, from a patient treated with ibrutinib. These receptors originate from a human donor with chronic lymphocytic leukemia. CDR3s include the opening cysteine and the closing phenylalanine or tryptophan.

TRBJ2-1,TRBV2,CASSPGTGLIYEQFF
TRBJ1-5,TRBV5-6,CASSPGTGQPQHF
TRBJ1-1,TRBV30,CAWILVLGTEAFF
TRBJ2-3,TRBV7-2,CASSVRLAGGVTQYF
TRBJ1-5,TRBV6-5,CASRPTGGEQPQHF
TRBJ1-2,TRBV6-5,CASSPGYKYGYTF
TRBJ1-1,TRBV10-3,CAISERTGNTEAFF
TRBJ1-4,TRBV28,CASSLPPRGNEKLFF
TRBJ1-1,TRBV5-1,CASSLRQGGNTEAFF
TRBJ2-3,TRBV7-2,CASGRIQVTDTQYF
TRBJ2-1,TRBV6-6,CASSWSHGGRNEQFF
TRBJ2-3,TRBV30,CAWSRPGGPGTSGLADTQYF
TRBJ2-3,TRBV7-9,CASSRGLGAGFTDTQYF
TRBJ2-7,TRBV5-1,CASSRYRDSGTYEQYF
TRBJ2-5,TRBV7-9,CASSFPGETQYF
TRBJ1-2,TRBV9,CASSVASTGANYGYTF
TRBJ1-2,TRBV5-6,CASSPGQVGYTF
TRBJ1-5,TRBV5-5,CASSLVGPNQPQHF
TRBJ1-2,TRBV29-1,CSVDFSGTGAGAGYTF
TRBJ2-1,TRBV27,CASSLGTSGHNEQFF
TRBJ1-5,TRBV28,CASSPAGGNQPQHF
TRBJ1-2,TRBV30,CAWSRRTQGLNYGYTF
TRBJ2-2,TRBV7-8,CASSFPGHSLGELFF
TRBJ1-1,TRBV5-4,CASSRRDLNTEAFF
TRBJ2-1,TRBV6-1,CASRGTSPTFEQFF
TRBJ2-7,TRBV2,CASMDREVPLGEQYF
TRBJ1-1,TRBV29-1,CSARPPAGEAFF
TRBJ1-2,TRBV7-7,CASRQKTTKDIELNYGYTF
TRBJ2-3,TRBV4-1,CASSQAEAGVNSDTQYF
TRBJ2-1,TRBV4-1,CASSQVNSEVAGNEQFF
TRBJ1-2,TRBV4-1,CASSETDRGNYGYTF
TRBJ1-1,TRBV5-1,CASSLQGNTEAFF
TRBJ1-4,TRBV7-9,CASSFRITDMDEKLFF
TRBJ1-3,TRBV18,CASSPRVTGSSGNTIYF
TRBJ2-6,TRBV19,CASKPEPSSGANVLTF
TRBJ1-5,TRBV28,CASSPWTGGVFGGNQPQHF
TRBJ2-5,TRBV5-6,CASSYGLAGPQETQYF
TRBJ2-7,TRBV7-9,CASSSDRVYYEQYF
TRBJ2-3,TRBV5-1,CASSLEGTVTDTQYF
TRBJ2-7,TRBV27,CASSLERTSYEQYF
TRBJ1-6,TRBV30,CAWSVEGYNSPLHF